This T cell receptor (beta chain) was obtained from a study of cytomegalovirus exposure and HLA in healthy donors. Profiling relied on immunoSEQ multiplex PCR, and the TCRdb table lists in-frame clones only, not all of them. The sample gives around 220,000 clones, roughly 83% of which show up once; more than 12% is in the top ten. As concerns this clone: The antigen remains unidentified.

Whole-study findings and limits: Researchers catalogued 164 TCR beta chains as cytomegalovirus-associated.

The origin of this receptor is a woman aged 25 to 39 in good health and CMV-seropositive. Sequencing was carried out using PBMCs.

The CDR3 bases are TGTGCCAGCAGGCGACCCAACACTGAAGCTTTCTTT. Protein sequence: CASRRPNTEAFF. The chain uses TRBV6-5 and TRBJ1-1; no reliable D call. The CDR3 extends over 12 amino acids. V lost 6 bases and J 2 bases, leaving 7 bases between the germline ends. Germline V gene lookup returns CDR1 MNHEY and CDR2 SVGAGI.